The text below deals with one TCR beta chain. In the PCR, 60 Vbeta and 13 Jbeta primers were used. Some clones are missing from TCRdb's copy, which holds only in-frame ones; the method was immunoSEQ multiplex PCR. The sample has about 110,000 clones, around 63% seen once. This entry comes from a study of cytomegalovirus exposure and HLA in healthy donors. This TCR was recovered from a man aged 25-45 years in good health and CMV-seronegative. Sequenced input: PBMCs.

The CDR3 protein is CASSFDLGRRETQYF. The DNA of the CDR3 is TGTGCCAGCAGTTTCGACTTGGGGAGGAGGGAGACCCAGTACTTC. The rearrangement joins TRBV6-1 to TRBJ2-5; tentative D call: TRBD2 (6 bases). Per germline, CDR1 MNHNS and CDR2 SASEGT. Trimming stripped 5 bases from V and 5 bases from J, with 18 bases between. This CDR3 is built from 15 residues.